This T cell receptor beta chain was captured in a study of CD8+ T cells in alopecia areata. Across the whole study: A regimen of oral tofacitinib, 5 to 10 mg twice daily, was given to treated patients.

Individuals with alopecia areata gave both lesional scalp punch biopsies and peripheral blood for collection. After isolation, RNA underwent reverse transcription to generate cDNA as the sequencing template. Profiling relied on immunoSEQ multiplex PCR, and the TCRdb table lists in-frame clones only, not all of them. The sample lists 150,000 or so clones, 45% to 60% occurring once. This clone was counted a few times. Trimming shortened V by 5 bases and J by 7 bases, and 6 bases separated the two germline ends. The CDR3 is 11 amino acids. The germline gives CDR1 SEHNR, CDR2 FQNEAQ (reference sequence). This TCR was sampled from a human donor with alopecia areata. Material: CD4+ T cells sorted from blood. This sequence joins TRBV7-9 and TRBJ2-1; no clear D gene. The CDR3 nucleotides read TGTGCCAGCAGCCCCCGAAATGAGCAGTTCTTC. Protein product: CASSPRNEQFF.